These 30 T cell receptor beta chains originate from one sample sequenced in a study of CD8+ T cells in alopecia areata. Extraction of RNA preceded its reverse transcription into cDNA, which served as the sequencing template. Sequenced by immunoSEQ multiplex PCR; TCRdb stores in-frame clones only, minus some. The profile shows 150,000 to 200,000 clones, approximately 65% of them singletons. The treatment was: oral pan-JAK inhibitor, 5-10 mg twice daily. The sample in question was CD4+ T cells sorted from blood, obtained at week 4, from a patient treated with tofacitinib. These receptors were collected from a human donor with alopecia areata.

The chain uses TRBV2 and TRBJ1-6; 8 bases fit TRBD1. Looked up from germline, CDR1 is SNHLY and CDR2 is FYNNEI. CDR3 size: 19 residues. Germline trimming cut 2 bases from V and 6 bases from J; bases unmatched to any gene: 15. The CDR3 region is CASSELGRTGHHSNSPLHF. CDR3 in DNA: TGTGCCAGCAGTGAATTAGGCCGGACAGGGCATCATTCTAATTCACCCCTCCACTTT.

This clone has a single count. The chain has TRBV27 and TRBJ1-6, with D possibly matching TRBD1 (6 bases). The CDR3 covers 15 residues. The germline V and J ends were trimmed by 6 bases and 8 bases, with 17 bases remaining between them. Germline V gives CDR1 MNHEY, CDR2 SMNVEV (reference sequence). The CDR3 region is CASRKVQGPHSPLHF. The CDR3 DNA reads TGTGCCAGCAGAAAAGTACAGGGACCTCATTCACCCCTCCACTTT.

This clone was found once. The CDR3 loop is CASSLFGQGLSPLHF. In nucleotides, the CDR3 is TGTGCCAGCAGTTTATTCGGACAGGGTCTATCACCCCTCCACTTT. The genes are TRBV27 and TRBJ1-6, with 8 bases matching TRBD1. The CDR3 runs 15 residues. With 1 base clipped from V and 10 bases from J, the junction kept 6 bases outside the gene matches. Germline loops: CDR1 MNHEY, CDR2 SMNVEV (reference sequence).

The CDR3 DNA reads as TGTGCCAGCAGTCCTAATGGGGCCAACGTCCTGACTTTC. Residues: CASSPNGANVLTF. The chain carries TRBV27 and TRBJ2-6; unclear D gene. The CDR3 length is 13 residues. Per the germline V gene, CDR1 is MNHEY and CDR2 is SMNVEV (reference sequence). V was clipped by 5 bases and J by 3 bases, with 5 bases between them.

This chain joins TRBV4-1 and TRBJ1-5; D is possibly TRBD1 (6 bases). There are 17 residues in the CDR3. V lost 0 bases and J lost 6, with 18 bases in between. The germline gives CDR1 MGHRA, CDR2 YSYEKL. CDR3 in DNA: TGCGCCAGCAGCCAAGAATTTTCCTCGGGGGCGGTTCAGCCCCAGCATTTT. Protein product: CASSQEFSSGAVQPQHF.

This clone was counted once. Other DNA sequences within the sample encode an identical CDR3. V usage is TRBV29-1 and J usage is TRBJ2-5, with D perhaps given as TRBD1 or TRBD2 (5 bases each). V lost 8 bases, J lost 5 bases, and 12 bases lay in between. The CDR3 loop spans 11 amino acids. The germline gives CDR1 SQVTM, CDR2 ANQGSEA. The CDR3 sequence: CSSRGGETQYF. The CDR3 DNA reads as TGCAGCTCCCGGGGCGGGGAGACCCAGTACTTC.

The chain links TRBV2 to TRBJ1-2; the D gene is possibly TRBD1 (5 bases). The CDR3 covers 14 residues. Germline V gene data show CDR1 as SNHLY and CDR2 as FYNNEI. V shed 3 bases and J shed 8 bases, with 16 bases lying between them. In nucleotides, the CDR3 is TGTGCCAGCAGTGAGTTTTGGCAGGGTGGCGGCTACACCTTC. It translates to CASSEFWQGGGYTF.

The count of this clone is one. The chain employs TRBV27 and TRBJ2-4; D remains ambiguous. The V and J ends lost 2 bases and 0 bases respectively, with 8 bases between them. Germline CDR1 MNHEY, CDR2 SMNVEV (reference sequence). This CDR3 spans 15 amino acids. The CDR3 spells CASSLSVLAKNIQYF. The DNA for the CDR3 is TGTGCCAGCAGTTTAAGCGTTCTAGCCAAAAACATTCAGTACTTC.

CDR3 sequence: CSVSGSSSYNEQFF. CDR3 nucleotides: TGCAGCGTTTCGGGGTCATCCTCCTACAATGAGCAGTTCTTC. The chain uses TRBV29-1 and TRBJ2-1, with D possibly matching TRBD2 (5 bases). The CDR3 runs to 14 residues. V lost 5 bases, J lost 0 bases, and 11 bases lay in between. Germline V gene sequence: CDR1 SQVTM, CDR2 ANQGSEA.

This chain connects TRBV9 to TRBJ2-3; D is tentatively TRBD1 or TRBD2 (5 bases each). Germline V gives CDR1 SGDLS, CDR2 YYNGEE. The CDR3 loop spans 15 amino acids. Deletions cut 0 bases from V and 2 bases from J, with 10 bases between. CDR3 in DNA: TGTGCCAGCAGCGTAGGGTCGGGGCCCACAGATACGCAGTATTTT. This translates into CASSVGSGPTDTQYF.

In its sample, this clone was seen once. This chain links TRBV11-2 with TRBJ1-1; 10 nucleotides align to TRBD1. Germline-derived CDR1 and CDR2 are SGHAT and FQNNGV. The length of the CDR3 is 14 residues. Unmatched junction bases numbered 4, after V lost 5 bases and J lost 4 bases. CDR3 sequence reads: CASSQRTGGTEAFF. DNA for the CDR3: TGTGCCAGCAGCCAAAGGACAGGGGGCACTGAAGCTTTCTTT. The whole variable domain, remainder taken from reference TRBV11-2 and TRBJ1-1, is EAGVAQSPRYKIIEKRQSVAFWCNPISGHATLYWYQQILGQGPKLLIQFQNNGVVDDSQLPKDRFSAERLKGVDSTLKIQPAKLEDSAVYLCASSQRTGGTEAFFGQGTRLTVV.

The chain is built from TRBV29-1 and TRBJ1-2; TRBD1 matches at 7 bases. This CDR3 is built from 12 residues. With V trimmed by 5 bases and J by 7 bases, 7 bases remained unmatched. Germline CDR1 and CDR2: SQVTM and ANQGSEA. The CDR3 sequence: CSVRQGGGGYTF. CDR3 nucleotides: TGCAGCGTTCGACAGGGAGGTGGTGGCTACACCTTC.

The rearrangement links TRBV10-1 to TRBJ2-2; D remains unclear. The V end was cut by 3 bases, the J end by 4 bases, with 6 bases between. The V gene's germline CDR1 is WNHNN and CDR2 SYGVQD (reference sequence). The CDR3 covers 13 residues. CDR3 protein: CASSEQRTGELFF. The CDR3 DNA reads TGCGCCAGCAGTGAACAGCGCACCGGGGAGCTGTTTTTT.

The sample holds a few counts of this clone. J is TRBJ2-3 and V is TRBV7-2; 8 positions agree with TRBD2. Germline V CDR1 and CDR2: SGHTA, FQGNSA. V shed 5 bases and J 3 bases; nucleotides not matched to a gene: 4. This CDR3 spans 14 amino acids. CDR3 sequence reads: CASSPGGGTDTQYF. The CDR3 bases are TGTGCCAGCAGCCCCGGGGGGGGTACAGATACGCAGTATTTT.

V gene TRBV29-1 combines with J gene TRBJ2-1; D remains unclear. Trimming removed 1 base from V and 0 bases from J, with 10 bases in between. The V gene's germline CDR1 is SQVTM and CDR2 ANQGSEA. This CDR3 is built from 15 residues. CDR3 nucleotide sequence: TGCAGCGTTGAAGGGAATCTGAACTCCTACAATGAGCAGTTCTTC. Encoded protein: CSVEGNLNSYNEQFF.

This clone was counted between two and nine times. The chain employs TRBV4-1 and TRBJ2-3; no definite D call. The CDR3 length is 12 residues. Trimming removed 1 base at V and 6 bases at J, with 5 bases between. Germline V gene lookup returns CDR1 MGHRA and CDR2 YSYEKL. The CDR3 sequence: CASSQVLDTQYF. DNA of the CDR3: TGCGCCAGCAGCCAAGTCCTGGATACGCAGTATTTT.

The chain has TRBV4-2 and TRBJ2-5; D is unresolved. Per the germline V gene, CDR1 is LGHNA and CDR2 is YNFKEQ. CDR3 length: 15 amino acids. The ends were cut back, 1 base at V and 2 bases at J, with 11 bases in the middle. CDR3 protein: CASSQGDHDQETQYF. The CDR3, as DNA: TGTGCCAGCAGCCAAGGCGATCATGATCAAGAGACCCAGTACTTC.

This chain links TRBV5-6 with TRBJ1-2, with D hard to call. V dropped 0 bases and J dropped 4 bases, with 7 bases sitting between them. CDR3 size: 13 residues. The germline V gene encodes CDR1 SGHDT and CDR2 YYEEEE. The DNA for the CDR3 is TGTGCCAGCAGCTTGGGCACCTCCTATGGCTACACCTTC. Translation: CASSLGTSYGYTF.

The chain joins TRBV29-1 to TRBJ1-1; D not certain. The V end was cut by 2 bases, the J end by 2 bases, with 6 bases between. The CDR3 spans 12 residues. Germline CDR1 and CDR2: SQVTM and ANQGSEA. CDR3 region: CSVEKGNTEAFF. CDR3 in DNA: TGCAGCGTTGAAAAGGGAAACACTGAAGCTTTCTTT.

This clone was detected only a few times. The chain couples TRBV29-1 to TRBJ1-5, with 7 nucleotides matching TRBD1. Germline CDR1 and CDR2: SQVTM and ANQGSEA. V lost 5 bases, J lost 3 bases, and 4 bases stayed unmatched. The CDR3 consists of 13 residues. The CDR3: CSVQGQINQPQHF. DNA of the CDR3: TGCAGCGTTCAGGGACAGATCAATCAGCCCCAGCATTTT.

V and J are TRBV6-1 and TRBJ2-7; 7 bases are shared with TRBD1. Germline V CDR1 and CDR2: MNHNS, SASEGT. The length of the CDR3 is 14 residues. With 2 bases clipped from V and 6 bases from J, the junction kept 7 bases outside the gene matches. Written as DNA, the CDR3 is TGTGCCAGCAGTGAACCGGGACAGTTCTCCGAGCAGTACTTC. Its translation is CASSEPGQFSEQYF.

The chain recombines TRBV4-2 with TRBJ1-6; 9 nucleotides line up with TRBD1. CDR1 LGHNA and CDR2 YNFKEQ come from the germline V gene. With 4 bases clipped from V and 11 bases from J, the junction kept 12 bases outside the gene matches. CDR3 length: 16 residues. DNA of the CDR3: TGTGCCAGCAGCCTCCCTAGAGGACAGGGGATAGCACCCCTCCACTTT. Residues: CASSLPRGQGIAPLHF.

The CDR3 nucleotides read TGTGCCAGCAGCCCAGGGCAGGACTATGGCTACACCTTC. This codes for CASSPGQDYGYTF. This chain connects TRBV2 to TRBJ1-2, with a possible D match to TRBD1 (5 bases). CDR1 is SNHLY, CDR2 FYNNEI, per germline. Trimming stripped 6 bases from V and 3 bases from J, with 11 bases between. This CDR3 region has 13 residues.

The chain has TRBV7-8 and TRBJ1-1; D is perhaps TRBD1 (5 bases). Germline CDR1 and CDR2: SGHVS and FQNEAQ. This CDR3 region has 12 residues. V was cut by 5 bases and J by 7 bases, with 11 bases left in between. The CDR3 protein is CASSSLRGEAFF. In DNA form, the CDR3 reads TGTGCCAGCAGCAGTTTGAGGGGTGAAGCTTTCTTT.

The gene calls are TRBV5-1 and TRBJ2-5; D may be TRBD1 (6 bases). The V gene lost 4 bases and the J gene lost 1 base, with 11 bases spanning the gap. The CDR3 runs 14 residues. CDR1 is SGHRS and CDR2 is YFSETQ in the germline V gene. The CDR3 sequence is CASSLGTFQETQYF. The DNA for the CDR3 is TGCGCCAGCAGCCTGGGGACATTCCAAGAGACCCAGTACTTC.

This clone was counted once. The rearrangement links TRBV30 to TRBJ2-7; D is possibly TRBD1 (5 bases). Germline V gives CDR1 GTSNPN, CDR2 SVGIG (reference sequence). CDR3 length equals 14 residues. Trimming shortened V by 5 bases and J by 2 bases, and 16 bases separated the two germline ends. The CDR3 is CAWGVWTLPYEQYF. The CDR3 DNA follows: TGTGCCTGGGGGGTATGGACACTTCCCTACGAGCAGTACTTC.

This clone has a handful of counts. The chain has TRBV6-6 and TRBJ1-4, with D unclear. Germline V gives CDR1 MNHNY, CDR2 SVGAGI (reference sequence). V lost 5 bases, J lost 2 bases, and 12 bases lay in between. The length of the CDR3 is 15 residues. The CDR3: CASSDTGGTNEKLFF. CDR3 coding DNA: TGTGCCAGCAGTGACACGGGCGGCACTAATGAAAAACTGTTTTTT.

The CDR3 bases are TGCGCCAGCAGCCAAGATCATCGGGATTTGTACGAGCAGTACTTC. Its translation: CASSQDHRDLYEQYF. The rearrangement links TRBV4-3 to TRBJ2-7, with D possibly TRBD2 on 5 matching bases. The CDR3 runs to 15 residues. CDR1 is LGHNA, CDR2 YSLEER, per germline. V was pared by 0 bases and J by 4 bases, with 13 bases between.

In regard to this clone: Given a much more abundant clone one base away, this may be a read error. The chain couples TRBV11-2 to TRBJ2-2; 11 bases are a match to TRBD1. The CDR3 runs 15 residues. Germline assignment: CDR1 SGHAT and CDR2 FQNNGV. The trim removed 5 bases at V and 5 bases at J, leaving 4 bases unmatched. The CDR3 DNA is TGTGCCAGCAGCCTCGGACAGGGGGCAACCGGGGAGCTGTTTTTT. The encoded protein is CASSLGQGATGELFF.

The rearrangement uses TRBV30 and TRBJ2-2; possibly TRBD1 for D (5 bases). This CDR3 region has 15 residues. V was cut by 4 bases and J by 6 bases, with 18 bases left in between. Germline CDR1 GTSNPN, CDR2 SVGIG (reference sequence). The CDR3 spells CAWIPRAVMAGELFF. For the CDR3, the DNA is TGTGCCTGGATCCCCAGGGCGGTTATGGCCGGGGAGCTGTTTTTT.